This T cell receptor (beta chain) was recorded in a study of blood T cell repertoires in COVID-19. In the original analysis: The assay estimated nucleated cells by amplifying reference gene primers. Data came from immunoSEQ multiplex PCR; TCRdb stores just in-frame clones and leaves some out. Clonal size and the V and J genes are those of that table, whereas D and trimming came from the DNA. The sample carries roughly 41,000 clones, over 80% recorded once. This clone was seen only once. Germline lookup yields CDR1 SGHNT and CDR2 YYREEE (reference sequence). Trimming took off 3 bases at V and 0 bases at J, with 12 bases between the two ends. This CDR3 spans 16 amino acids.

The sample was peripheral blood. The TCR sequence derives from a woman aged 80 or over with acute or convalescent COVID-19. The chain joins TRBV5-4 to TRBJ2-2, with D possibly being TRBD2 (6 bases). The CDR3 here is CASSSGPGANTGELFF. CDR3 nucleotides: TGTGCCAGCAGCTCCGGACCGGGAGCGAACACCGGGGAGCTGTTTTTT.